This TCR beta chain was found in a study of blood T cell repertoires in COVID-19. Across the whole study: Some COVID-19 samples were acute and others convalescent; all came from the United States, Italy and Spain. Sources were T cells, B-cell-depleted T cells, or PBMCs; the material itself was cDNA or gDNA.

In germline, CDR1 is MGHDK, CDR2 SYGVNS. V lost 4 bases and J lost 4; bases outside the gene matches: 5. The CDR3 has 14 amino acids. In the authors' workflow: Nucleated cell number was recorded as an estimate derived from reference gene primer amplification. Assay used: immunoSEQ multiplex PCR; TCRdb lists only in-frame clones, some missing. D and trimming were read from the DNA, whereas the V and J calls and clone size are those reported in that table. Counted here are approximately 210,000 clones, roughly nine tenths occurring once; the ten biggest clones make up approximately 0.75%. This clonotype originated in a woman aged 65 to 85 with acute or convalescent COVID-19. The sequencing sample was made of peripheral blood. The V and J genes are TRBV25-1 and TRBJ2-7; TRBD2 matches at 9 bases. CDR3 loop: CASSGSGGQYEQYF. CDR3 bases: TGTGCCAGCAGTGGGAGCGGGGGGCAATACGAGCAGTACTTC.